The entry that follows covers one T cell receptor (beta chain) sequence. This specimen belongs to a study of shared clonotypes between healthy human individuals. The protocol was immunoSEQ multiplex PCR, while the TCRdb copy is restricted to in-frame clones and leaves out a portion. Of roughly 1.5 million clones in the sample, 95% to 99% are singletons; the top ten hold 0.45%. Material: naive CD4+ T cells sorted from blood. Subset meaning: CD45RA+ positively selected. This TCR was sampled from a man younger than 40 in good health.

The CDR3 here is CASSLEGTSGYEQYF. In DNA, the CDR3 is TGCGCCAGCAGCTTGGAAGGGACTAGCGGCTACGAGCAGTACTTC. The rearrangement joins TRBV5-1 to TRBJ2-7, with TRBD2 matching over 11 bases. The germline V gene has CDR1 SGHRS and CDR2 YFSETQ. The CDR3 is 15 amino acids. V was clipped by 0 bases and J by 3 bases; unmatched bases: 2.